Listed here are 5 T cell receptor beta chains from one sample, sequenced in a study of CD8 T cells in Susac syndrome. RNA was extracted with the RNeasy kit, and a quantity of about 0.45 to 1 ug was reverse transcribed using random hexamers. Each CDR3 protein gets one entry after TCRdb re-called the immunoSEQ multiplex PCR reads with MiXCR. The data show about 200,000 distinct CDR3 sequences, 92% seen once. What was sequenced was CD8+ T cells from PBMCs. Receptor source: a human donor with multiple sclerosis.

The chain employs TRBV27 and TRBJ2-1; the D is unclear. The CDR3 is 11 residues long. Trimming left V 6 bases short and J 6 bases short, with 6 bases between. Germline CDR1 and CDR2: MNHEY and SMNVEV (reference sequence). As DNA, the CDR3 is TGTGCCAGCAGGCTGAGCAATGAGCAGTTCTTC. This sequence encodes CASRLSNEQFF.

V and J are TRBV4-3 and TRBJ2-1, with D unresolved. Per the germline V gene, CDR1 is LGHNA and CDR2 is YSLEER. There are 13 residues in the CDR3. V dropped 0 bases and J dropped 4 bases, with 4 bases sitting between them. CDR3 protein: CASSQDLYNEQFF. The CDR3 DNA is TGCGCCAGCAGCCAAGACCTGTACAATGAGCAGTTCTTC.

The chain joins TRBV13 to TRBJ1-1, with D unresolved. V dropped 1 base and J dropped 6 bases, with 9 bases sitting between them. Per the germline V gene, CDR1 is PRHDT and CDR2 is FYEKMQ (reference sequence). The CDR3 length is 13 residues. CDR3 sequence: CASSLADEAEAFF. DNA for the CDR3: TGTGCCAGCAGCTTAGCGGATGAGGCTGAAGCTTTCTTT.

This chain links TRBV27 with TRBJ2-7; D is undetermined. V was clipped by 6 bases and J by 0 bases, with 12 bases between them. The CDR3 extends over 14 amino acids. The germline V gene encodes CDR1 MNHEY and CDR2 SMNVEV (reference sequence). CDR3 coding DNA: TGTGCCAGCAGCTCTGCTGGCGGCTCCTACGAGCAGTACTTC. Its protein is CASSSAGGSYEQYF.

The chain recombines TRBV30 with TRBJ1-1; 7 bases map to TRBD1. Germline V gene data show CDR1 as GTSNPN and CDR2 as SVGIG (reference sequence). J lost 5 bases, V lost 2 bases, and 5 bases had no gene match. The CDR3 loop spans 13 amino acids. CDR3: CAWSTGAGTEAFF. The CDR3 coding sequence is TGTGCCTGGAGTACAGGGGCTGGAACTGAAGCTTTCTTT.